This T cell receptor (beta chain) was recorded in a study of beta chain features in type 1 diabetes. Turning to the study itself: Healthy donors, compared against patients, showed similar age, gender and cell yields.

Notes on the study in general: Patients showed naive, central memory and Treg TCRB repertoires that appeared more similar than those of healthy donors. Possibly, sequencing cDNA over-represented cells that had high TCR expression levels. Type 1 diabetes patients had VDJ junctions that carried fewer insertions and more deletions.

Of the isolated RNA, all was reverse transcribed, and so the sequenced material was expressed TCRB transcripts. The method was immunoSEQ multiplex PCR; TCRdb's version includes in-frame clones alone and lacks a portion of them. The sample includes about 150,000 clones, about 9.1% seen only once; the top ten take 2.3%. This CDR3 spans 14 amino acids. V dropped 1 base and J dropped 4 bases, with 9 bases sitting between them. CDR1 and CDR2 (germline): SGHTA, FQGNSA. In this sample, this clone turned up many times. No antigen is known for it. The clonotype originates from a young woman in good health. Sequencing was done on a sample of central memory CD4+ T cells from blood. The chain couples TRBV7-2 to TRBJ2-3; no clear D gene. CDR3 in amino acids: CASSLGLDPDTQYF. The CDR3 nucleotides are TGTGCCAGCAGCTTAGGGCTAGATCCAGATACGCAGTATTTT.